This record covers a single TCR beta chain. Assay: immunoSEQ multiplex PCR; the TCRdb copy retains only in-frame clones and omits some. The repertoire holds some 60,000 clones, with about 90% as singletons. The data are from a study of T cell changes during pregnancy in multiple sclerosis. The V gene lost 0 bases and the J gene lost 8 bases, with 14 bases spanning the gap. The CDR3 has 14 amino acids. The germline V gene encodes CDR1 SGHKS and CDR2 YYEKEE (reference sequence). Source: CD4+ T cells from peripheral blood mononuclear cells, taken in the first trimester of pregnancy. The receptor was derived from a female donor with multiple sclerosis, enrolled in a pregnancy study. The chain is built from TRBV5-5 and TRBJ1-1; no firm D call. CDR3: CASSLVVRGWEAFF. The CDR3 coding sequence is TGTGCCAGCAGCTTGGTAGTTCGAGGGTGGGAAGCTTTCTTT.